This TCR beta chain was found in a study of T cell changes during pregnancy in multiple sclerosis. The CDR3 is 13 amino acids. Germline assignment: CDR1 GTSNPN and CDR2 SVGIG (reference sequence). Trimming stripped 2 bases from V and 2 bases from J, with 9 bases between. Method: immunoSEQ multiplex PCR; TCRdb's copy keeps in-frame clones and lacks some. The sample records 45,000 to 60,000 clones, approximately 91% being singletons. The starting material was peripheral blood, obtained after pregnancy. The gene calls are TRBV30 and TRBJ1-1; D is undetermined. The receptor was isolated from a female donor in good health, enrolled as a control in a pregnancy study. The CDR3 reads CAWSPPGNTEAFF. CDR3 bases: TGTGCCTGGAGTCCTCCGGGAAACACTGAAGCTTTCTTT.